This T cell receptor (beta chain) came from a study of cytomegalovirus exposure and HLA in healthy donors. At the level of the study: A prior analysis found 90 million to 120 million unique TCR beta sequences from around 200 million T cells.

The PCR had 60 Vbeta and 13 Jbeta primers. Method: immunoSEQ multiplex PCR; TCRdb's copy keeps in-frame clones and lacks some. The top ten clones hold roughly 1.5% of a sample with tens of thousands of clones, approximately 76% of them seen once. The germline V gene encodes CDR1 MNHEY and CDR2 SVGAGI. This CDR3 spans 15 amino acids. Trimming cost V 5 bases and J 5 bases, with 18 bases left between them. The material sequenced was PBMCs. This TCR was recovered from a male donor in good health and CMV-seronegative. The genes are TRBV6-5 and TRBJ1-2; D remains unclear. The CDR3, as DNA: TGTGCCAGCAGTACCCGAGTAGGGAGGAGGTATGGCTACACCTTC. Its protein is CASSTRVGRRYGYTF.